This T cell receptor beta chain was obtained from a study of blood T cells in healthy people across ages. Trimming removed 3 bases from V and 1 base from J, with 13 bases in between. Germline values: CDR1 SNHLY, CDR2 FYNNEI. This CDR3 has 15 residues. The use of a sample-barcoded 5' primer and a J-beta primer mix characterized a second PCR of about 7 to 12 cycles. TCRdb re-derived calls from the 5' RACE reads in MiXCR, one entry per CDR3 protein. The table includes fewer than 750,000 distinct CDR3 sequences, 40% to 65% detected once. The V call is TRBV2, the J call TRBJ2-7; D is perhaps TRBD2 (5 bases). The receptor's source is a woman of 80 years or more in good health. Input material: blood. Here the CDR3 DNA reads TGTGCCAGCAGTGATCGGACTTCCGAATCCTACGAGCAGTACTTC. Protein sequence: CASSDRTSESYEQYF.